These 32 T cell receptor beta chains came from one sample sequenced in a study of cytomegalovirus exposure and HLA in healthy donors. PCR involved 60 Vbeta and 13 Jbeta primers. This table comes from immunoSEQ multiplex PCR, and its TCRdb copy is limited to in-frame clones, with some not included. The table has about 120,000 clones, over 9.5% seen once. Sequencing was carried out using PBMCs. Receptors originate from a woman aged 18-29 years in good health and CMV-seropositive.

This clone has a handful of counts. V gene TRBV27 combines with J gene TRBJ2-1; 7 nucleotides align to TRBD2. Germline assignment: CDR1 MNHEY and CDR2 SMNVEV (reference sequence). This CDR3 contains 16 residues. The V and J ends lost 5 bases and 3 bases, in that order; junction bases with no gene match: 10. This chain's CDR3 is CASSTSSGILYNEQFF. The CDR3 DNA is TGTGCCAGCAGTACTTCCAGCGGGATCCTCTACAATGAGCAGTTCTTC.

This clone has more than one count but fewer than ten. The chain joins TRBV2 to TRBJ2-5; no definite D call. The germline gives CDR1 SNHLY, CDR2 FYNNEI. The CDR3 is 10 amino acids. V was cut by 5 bases and J by 6 bases, with 4 bases left in between. CDR3 sequence (DNA): TGTGCCAGCAGTATAAAGACCCAGTACTTC. Translating gives CASSIKTQYF.

This clone was detected only a few times. The chain employs TRBV2 and TRBJ2-7, with 9 nucleotides matching TRBD1. CDR3 size: 13 residues. Looked up from germline, CDR1 is SNHLY and CDR2 is FYNNEI. Trimming cost V 6 bases and J 3 bases; bases outside gene matches: 3. The CDR3 spells CASSLGQGYEQYF. The DNA for the CDR3 is TGTGCCAGCAGCCTGGGACAGGGCTACGAGCAGTACTTC.

The chain recombines TRBV30 with TRBJ1-1; 9 nucleotides agree with TRBD1. Per the germline V gene, CDR1 is GTSNPN and CDR2 is SVGIG (reference sequence). With V trimmed by 7 bases and J by 5 bases, 8 bases remained unmatched. The CDR3 has 13 residues. CDR3 sequence: CAFTGGLFTEAFF. The CDR3 DNA reads as TGTGCCTTTACAGGGGGCTTATTTACTGAAGCTTTCTTT.

This rearrangement joins TRBV30 to TRBJ2-3; no clear D gene. Looked up from germline, CDR1 is GTSNPN and CDR2 is SVGIG (reference sequence). The CDR3 is 12 amino acids. V lost 2 bases, J lost 6 bases, and 9 bases lay in between. CDR3 in amino acids: CAWSRGWDTQYF. The CDR3 DNA reads as TGTGCCTGGAGTAGAGGCTGGGATACGCAGTATTTT. The variable domain in full, with the rest retrieved from reference TRBV30 and TRBJ2-3, is SQTIHQWPATLVQPVGSPLSLECTVEGTSNPNLYWYRQAAGRGLQLLFYSVGIGQISSEVPQNLSASRPQDRQFILSSKKLLLSDSGFYLCAWSRGWDTQYFGPGTRLTVL.

The genes are TRBV9 and TRBJ1-2; a weak D match, TRBD1 (5 bases). Germline lookup yields CDR1 SGDLS and CDR2 YYNGEE. Trimming stripped 0 bases from V and 4 bases from J, with 10 bases between. There are 14 residues in the CDR3. The CDR3 DNA reads TGTGCCAGCAGCGTAGGCCAGGGTGGCTATGGCTACACCTTC. Translated, it gives CASSVGQGGYGYTF. Combining the CDR3 with reference TRBV9 and TRBJ1-2 gives the whole variable domain DSGVTQTPKHLITATGQRVTLRCSPRSGDLSVYWYQQSLDQGLQFLIQYYNGEERAKGNILERFSAQQFPDLHSELNLSSLELGDSALYFCASSVGQGGYGYTFGSGTRLTVV.

V gene TRBV6-1 combines with J gene TRBJ1-1; 7 nucleotides agree with TRBD1. V lost 2 bases to trimming and J lost 10 bases; unmatched junction nucleotides: 7. Germline CDR1 and CDR2: MNHNS and SASEGT. The CDR3 consists of 13 residues. The CDR3 here is CASSENRDRRAFF. CDR3 DNA: TGTGCCAGCAGTGAAAACCGGGACAGACGAGCTTTCTTT.

This clone was counted between two and nine times. The CDR3 region has the DNA TGTGCCAGCAGTTACTCGGGGGCTTCCGAGCAGTACTTC. Protein product: CASSYSGASEQYF. The chain couples TRBV6-5 to TRBJ2-7; a possible D gene is TRBD1 (6 bases). Germline-derived CDR1 and CDR2 are MNHEY and SVGAGI. The CDR3 extends over 13 amino acids. Trimming took 0 bases from V and 6 from J, leaving 9 bases between them.

Here the CDR3 reads CASNYPGLTYEQYF. CDR3 DNA sequence: TGTGCCAGCAATTATCCAGGGCTTACCTACGAGCAGTACTTC. The genes are TRBV2 and TRBJ2-5; D may be TRBD1 (5 bases). Gene TRBJ2-7 matches the end of the DNA better, so the J call may be wrong. The CDR3 length is 14 residues. Germline CDR1 is SNHLY and CDR2 is FYNNEI.

The J gene is TRBJ2-1, the V gene TRBV7-2; 11 nucleotides align to TRBD2. This CDR3 region has 18 residues. The V segment lost 5 bases and the J segment 2 bases; nucleotides outside the gene matches: 11. The germline V gene encodes CDR1 SGHTA and CDR2 FQGNSA. This CDR3 is CASSPRTSGLGTYNEQFF. CDR3 nucleotide sequence: TGTGCCAGCAGCCCGAGGACTAGCGGGTTGGGTACCTACAATGAGCAGTTCTTC.

This clone has more than one count but fewer than ten. The chain carries TRBV5-1 and TRBJ2-3; D perhaps matches TRBD1 (6 bases). V gave up 4 bases and J gave up 2 bases, with 14 bases separating them. Germline V gene lookup returns CDR1 SGHRS and CDR2 YFSETQ. The CDR3 totals 15 residues. The CDR3 sequence: CASSTGQINTDTQYF. CDR3 nucleotides: TGCGCCAGCAGCACCGGACAGATTAACACAGATACGCAGTATTTT. The full variable domain, completed using reference TRBV5-1 and TRBJ2-3, is KAGVTQTPRYLIKTRGQQVTLSCSPISGHRSVSWYQQTPGQGLQFLFEYFSETQRNKGNFPGRFSGRQFSNSRSEMNVSTLELGDSALYLCASSTGQINTDTQYFGPGTRLTVL.

Only a few counts were recorded for this clone. This sequence joins TRBV2 and TRBJ2-6; perhaps TRBD2 as D (5 bases). Trimming left V 6 bases short and J 0 bases short, with 9 bases between. Germline V lookup: CDR1 SNHLY, CDR2 FYNNEI. This CDR3 is 15 amino acids long. CDR3 in amino acids: CASSAGSSGANVLTF. The DNA of the CDR3 is TGTGCCAGCAGCGCTGGGAGCTCTGGGGCCAACGTCCTGACTTTC.

This sequence joins TRBV29-1 and TRBJ1-3; no definite D call. The V end was cut by 0 bases, the J end by 1 base, with 7 bases between. This CDR3 region has 14 residues. Germline V CDR1 and CDR2: SQVTM, ANQGSEA. The CDR3 DNA is TGCAGCGTTGAAGACGGGGTATCTGGAAACACCATATATTTT. Translating gives CSVEDGVSGNTIYF.

The chain has TRBV27 and TRBJ2-3; TRBD2 is a possible D gene (5 bases). The length of the CDR3 is 16 residues. V lost 5 bases, J lost 3 bases, and 18 bases lay in between. Germline loops: CDR1 MNHEY, CDR2 SMNVEV (reference sequence). The CDR3 sequence: CASSATPGIQTDTQYF. As DNA, the CDR3 is TGTGCCAGCAGTGCTACGCCGGGAATACAAACAGATACGCAGTATTTT.

This clone was seen a handful of times. The rearrangement joins TRBV9 to TRBJ1-1; D possibly corresponds to TRBD1 (5 bases). Deletions cut 0 bases from V and 0 bases from J, with 15 bases between. Germline CDR1 is SGDLS and CDR2 is YYNGEE. The CDR3 is 17 amino acids. As DNA, the CDR3 is TGTGCCAGCAGCGTAGAACAGGAGACGACCATGAACACTGAAGCTTTCTTT. It specifies CASSVEQETTMNTEAFF.

The chain combines TRBV18 with TRBJ2-1, with TRBD2 matching over 12 bases. CDR3 length: 15 amino acids. From germline, CDR1 is KGHSH and CDR2 LQKENI. V shed 2 bases and J 7 bases; nucleotides not matched to a gene: 3. The CDR3 coding sequence is TGTGCCAGCTCACCAGCACTAGCGGGAGGTAATGAGCAGTTCTTC. Translating gives CASSPALAGGNEQFF.

V and J are TRBV30 and TRBJ2-3; TRBD2 matches at 8 bases. The V and J ends lost 4 bases and 6 bases, in that order; junction bases with no gene match: 6. CDR1 is GTSNPN and CDR2 is SVGIG in the germline V gene (reference sequence). This CDR3 is 13 amino acids long. In DNA form, the CDR3 reads TGTGCCTGGACAAGCATAGCGGGGGATACGCAGTATTTT. Its protein is CAWTSIAGDTQYF.

The genes are TRBV6-1 and TRBJ1-5; D not resolved. The CDR3 has 13 amino acids. Trimming pared 8 bases from V and 3 bases from J, leaving 11 bases between. CDR1 and CDR2 from the germline V gene are MNHNS and SASEGT. For the CDR3, the DNA is TGTGCCAGCCGGAGGCAGAACAATCAGCCCCAGCATTTT. It encodes CASRRQNNQPQHF.

The gene calls are TRBV27 and TRBJ2-6; D gene unclear. Germline V gene lookup returns CDR1 MNHEY and CDR2 SMNVEV (reference sequence). The V gene lost 5 bases and the J gene lost 1 base, with 3 bases spanning the gap. The CDR3 is 13 residues long. CDR3 residues: CASSPSGANVLTF. In nucleotides, the CDR3 is TGTGCCAGCAGTCCTTCTGGGGCCAACGTCCTGACTTTC. Based on the CDR3 plus reference TRBV27 and TRBJ2-6, the full variable domain is EAQVTQNPRYLITVTGKKLTVTCSQNMNHEYMSWYRQDPGLGLRQIYYSMNVEVTDKGDVPEGYKVSRKEKRNFPLILESPSPNQTSLYFCASSPSGANVLTFGAGSRLTVL.

There are a few counts of this clone. The V gene is TRBV19, the J gene TRBJ2-1, with 7 nucleotides matching TRBD2. The CDR3 extends over 16 amino acids. V was clipped by 1 base and J by 6 bases; unmatched bases: 9. CDR1 and CDR2 from the germline V gene are LNHDA and SQIVND (reference sequence). CDR3 sequence: CASSIVGGSKRNEQFF. In DNA, the CDR3 is TGTGCCAGTAGTATAGTAGGCGGGAGTAAACGCAATGAGCAGTTCTTC.

The chain is built from TRBV27 and TRBJ2-2; 7 nucleotides line up with TRBD1. V lost 10 bases, J lost 1 base, and 24 bases stayed unmatched. This CDR3 is built from 20 residues. Germline V gives CDR1 MNHEY, CDR2 SMNVEV (reference sequence). CDR3 nucleotides: TGTGCCACCTATTCTGAGTCCGGCACCAGGGGGAGATTGAACACCGGGGAGCTGTTTTTT. Its translation: CATYSESGTRGRLNTGELFF.

This clone was detected a few times. The V and J genes are TRBV5-1 and TRBJ1-6; weak D call: TRBD1 (6 bases). Looked up from germline, CDR1 is SGHRS and CDR2 is YFSETQ. With 7 bases removed from V and 9 bases from J, the gap between germline ends came to 23 bases. The CDR3 length is 16 residues. CDR3 in amino acids: CASPYREGVSSSPLHF. The CDR3 nucleotides are TGCGCCAGCCCGTACAGGGAAGGGGTTTCCAGTTCACCCCTCCACTTT.

This clone has only a few counts. The rearrangement joins TRBV13 to TRBJ2-7; 10 nucleotides match TRBD1. Germline V CDR1 and CDR2: PRHDT, FYEKMQ (reference sequence). The CDR3 is 14 residues long. J was trimmed by 5 bases and V by 7 bases; bases with no gene match: 8. CDR3 protein: CASKTRDRGHEQYF. DNA for the CDR3: TGTGCCAGCAAAACCCGGGACAGGGGCCACGAGCAGTACTTC.

The CDR3 region has the DNA TGCGCCAGCAACATGAGGTCGCGGAGGCAGCCCCAGCATTTT. Protein: CASNMRSRRQPQHF. The V call is TRBV5-1, the J call TRBJ1-5; D is unclear. Germline CDR1 is SGHRS and CDR2 is YFSETQ. The CDR3 is made up of 14 amino acids. V was pared by 6 bases and J by 7 bases, with 17 bases between. The full variable domain, with the rest looked up from reference TRBV5-1 and TRBJ1-5, is KAGVTQTPRYLIKTRGQQVTLSCSPISGHRSVSWYQQTPGQGLQFLFEYFSETQRNKGNFPGRFSGRQFSNSRSEMNVSTLELGDSALYLCASNMRSRRQPQHFGDGTRLSIL.

This chain links TRBV6-6 with TRBJ1-5, with TRBD1 as a possible D gene (5 bases). The CDR3 is 13 amino acids. Germline loops: CDR1 MNHNY, CDR2 SVGAGI (reference sequence). V lost 6 bases to trimming and J lost 4 bases, with 10 bases between them. CDR3 in DNA: TGTGCCAGCAGCGACAGAGAGAATCAGCCCCAGCATTTT. Translating gives CASSDRENQPQHF.

The gene calls are TRBV25-1 and TRBJ1-2; D not resolved. Germline V gene sequence: CDR1 MGHDK, CDR2 SYGVNS. V lost 3 bases, J lost 4 bases, and 15 bases lay in between. The CDR3 loop spans 15 amino acids. The DNA of the CDR3 is TGTGCCAGCAGTGAGAGTTTATTAGGGAGCTATGGCTACACCTTC. This encodes CASSESLLGSYGYTF.

The V and J genes are TRBV29-1 and TRBJ1-1; D uncertain. The CDR3 is 13 residues long. Trimming removed 4 bases at V and 2 bases at J, with 11 bases between. Germline V gene sequence: CDR1 SQVTM, CDR2 ANQGSEA. CDR3 bases: TGCAGCGTTGCGGGAATCTTTAACACTGAAGCTTTCTTT. Residues: CSVAGIFNTEAFF.

This chain connects TRBV12-5 to TRBJ2-5; TRBD2 agrees at 7 bases. V gave up 3 bases and J gave up 2 bases; unmatched junction bases: 6. Germline V gene sequence: CDR1 LGHNT, CDR2 FRNRAP. The CDR3 is 15 residues long. CDR3 coding DNA: TGTGCTAGTGGTTTAGGACTAGGGCTACAAGAGACCCAGTACTTC. Protein product: CASGLGLGLQETQYF.

This chain joins TRBV10-3 and TRBJ2-3, with 12 bases identical to TRBD2. Trimming cost V 8 bases and J 4 bases; bases outside gene matches: 13. Germline V gives CDR1 ENHRY, CDR2 SYGVKD. CDR3 length equals 17 residues. The CDR3 loop is CAIGASGRASDPDTQYF. In DNA, the CDR3 is TGTGCCATCGGGGCTAGCGGGAGGGCCAGTGACCCAGATACGCAGTATTTT.

V usage is TRBV4-2 and J usage is TRBJ2-1, with 15 bases fitting TRBD2. CDR1 and CDR2 (germline): LGHNA, YNFKEQ. The V gene end was trimmed by 4 bases and the J gene end by 2 bases; junction bases not matched to a gene: 3. CDR3 length: 17 residues. In nucleotides, the CDR3 is TGTGCCAGCAGCCTCGGACTAGCGGGGGGGACCTACAATGAGCAGTTCTTC. Encoded protein: CASSLGLAGGTYNEQFF.

This chain links TRBV19 with TRBJ1-2; D is ambiguous. The V and J ends lost 4 bases and 8 bases respectively, with 14 bases between them. This CDR3 spans 13 amino acids. Germline V gives CDR1 LNHDA, CDR2 SQIVND (reference sequence). CDR3 loop: CASSNFFPEGYTF. CDR3 nucleotides: TGTGCCAGTAGTAATTTTTTTCCCGAGGGCTACACCTTC.

The rearrangement joins TRBV30 to TRBJ2-7; 15 nucleotides align to TRBD2. The CDR3 totals 19 residues. Germline CDR1 and CDR2: GTSNPN and SVGIG (reference sequence). V lost 5 bases to trimming and J lost 2 bases; unmatched junction nucleotides: 16. The CDR3 DNA reads TGTGCCTGGGACGGACGGCGGACTAGCGGGAGGGGAGGTCCCTACGAGCAGTACTTC. It encodes CAWDGRRTSGRGGPYEQYF.